These T cell receptor beta chains were read from a single sample in a study of T-cell memory formation after mild COVID-19. A single record per CDR3 protein comes from TCRdb applying MiXCR to the 5' RACE reads. The table records around 180,000 distinct CDR3 sequences, under 20% of them present only once. The specimen sequenced was PBMCs or a T cell subset sorted from them (not recorded which). These receptors all come from an adult woman who had mild COVID-19 (a few samples of this study predate the infection). Cell type and time point are not known. CDR3s include the opening cysteine and the closing phenylalanine or tryptophan. D genes are given only for firm matches. Expanded clones are given a class, and other clones once, few, many or no size at all.

cdr3_nt,cdr3_aa,j_call,d_call,v_call,clone_size
TGCAGTGCTGGGCGACTTTTGGTCACCGGGGAGCTGTTTTTT,CSAGRLLVTGELFF,TRBJ2-2,.,TRBV20-1,.
TGTGCCAGCAGTGAACAGGGGGTATTATACGAGCAGTACTTC,CASSEQGVLYEQYF,TRBJ2-7,TRBD1,TRBV2,few
TGTGCCAGCAGCTTATTCGCCGGCGGGGGGTCTGGGGCCAACGTCCTGACTTTC,CASSLFAGGGSGANVLTF,TRBJ2-6,TRBD2,TRBV7-9,few
TGTGCCAGCAAATCATCGGGGCTTTCGTACGAGCAGTACTTC,CASKSSGLSYEQYF,TRBJ2-7,.,TRBV6-5,.
TGTGCCAGCAGCTTTGGACAGGGGATGTACGAGCAGTACTTC,CASSFGQGMYEQYF,TRBJ2-7,TRBD1,TRBV11-3,few
TGTGCCACTACTGTGACTGACGGTCTCTCCTACGAGCAGTACTTC,CATTVTDGLSYEQYF,TRBJ2-7,.,TRBV15,many
TGCAGTGCCCTTAGACCCGATCAGCCCCAGCATTTT,CSALRPDQPQHF,TRBJ1-5,.,TRBV20-1,.
TGCGCCAGCAGCTTGGCTTCAGAAACCTATGGCTACACCTTC,CASSLASETYGYTF,TRBJ1-2,.,TRBV5-1,few
TGCGCCAGCTACTTGAGCGGGAGCTTTCGAGGCGAGCAGTACTTC,CASYLSGSFRGEQYF,TRBJ2-7,TRBD2,TRBV5-1,.
TGTGCCTGGAGTGGGTTAGATACGCAGTATTTT,CAWSGLDTQYF,TRBJ2-3,.,TRBV30,many
TGCGCCAGCGGGTCAGATGGGGACAGTGCAAACTATGGCTACACCTTC,CASGSDGDSANYGYTF,TRBJ1-2,TRBD1,TRBV5-1,few
TGTGCCAGCACGGGACTACACCAAGAGACCCAGTACTTC,CASTGLHQETQYF,TRBJ2-5,TRBD2,TRBV2,.
TGCAGTGCCAGTGGCAGCACTAACTATGGCTACACCTTC,CSASGSTNYGYTF,TRBJ1-2,.,TRBV20-1,.
TGCAGTGCTGCCGGGACCTCAATCTTCCCAGATACGCAGTATTTT,CSAAGTSIFPDTQYF,TRBJ2-3,.,TRBV20-1,.
TGTGCCACCAGTGAAACGAACAACAATGAGCAGTTCTTC,CATSETNNNEQFF,TRBJ2-1,.,TRBV24-1,few
TGTGCCAGCAGCCGGTCGGGACAGGGCTATCAGCCCCAGCATTTT,CASSRSGQGYQPQHF,TRBJ1-5,TRBD1,TRBV7-8,few
TGTGCCAGCAGCACCTACGGCTACAATGAGCAGTTCTTC,CASSTYGYNEQFF,TRBJ2-1,.,TRBV7-2,few
TGTGCCAGCAGCTTTAGGGTGGGGTCAGCTTTCTTT,CASSFRVGSAFF,TRBJ1-1,.,TRBV7-2,few
TGTGCCAGCAGTGTGGGACTAGCGGACCAAGAGACCCAGTACTTC,CASSVGLADQETQYF,TRBJ2-5,TRBD2,TRBV2,few
TGTGCCACCAGCAGTCGAGAACGGGATAGCGAGACCCAGTACTTC,CATSSRERDSETQYF,TRBJ2-5,.,TRBV15,few
TGTGCCAGCAGTCCCCCGTTACCCCCCGAGCAGTACTTC,CASSPPLPPEQYF,TRBJ2-7,.,TRBV12-3/TRBV12-4,few
TGTGCCAGCAGCCTAGGGACAGGGATCGGCTACACCTTC,CASSLGTGIGYTF,TRBJ1-2,TRBD1,TRBV3-1,.